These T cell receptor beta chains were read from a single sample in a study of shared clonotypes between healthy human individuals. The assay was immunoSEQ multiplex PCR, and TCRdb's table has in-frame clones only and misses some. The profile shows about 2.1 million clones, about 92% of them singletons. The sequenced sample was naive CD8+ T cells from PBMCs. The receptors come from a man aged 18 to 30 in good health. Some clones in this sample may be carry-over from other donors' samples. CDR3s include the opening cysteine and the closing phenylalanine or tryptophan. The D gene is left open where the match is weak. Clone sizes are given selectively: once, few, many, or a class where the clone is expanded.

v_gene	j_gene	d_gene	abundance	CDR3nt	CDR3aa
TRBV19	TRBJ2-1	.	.	TGTGCCAGTAGTATGCTCCACAGCTCCTACAATGAGCAGTTCTTC	CASSMLHSSYNEQFF
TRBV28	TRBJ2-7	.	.	TGTGCCAGCAGTAGGGCAGCGGAGCGCACCTACGAGCAGTACTTC	CASSRAAERTYEQYF
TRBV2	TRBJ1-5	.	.	TGTGCCAGCAGTGGCGGACTACTTGTTAGGAGTCAGCCCCAGCATTTT	CASSGGLLVRSQPQHF
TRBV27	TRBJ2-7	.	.	TGTGCCAGCAGTTTAAGTCCTGGGACAAACCTGGGAGAGCAGTACTTC	CASSLSPGTNLGEQYF
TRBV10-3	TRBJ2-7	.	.	TGTGCCATCAGTGAGGCGGGGTTCTACGAGCAGTACTTC	CAISEAGFYEQYF
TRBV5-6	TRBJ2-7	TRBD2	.	TGTGCCAGCAGCCGCCCGCGAAGCGGGGGGGCCTACGAGCAGTACTTC	CASSRPRSGGAYEQYF
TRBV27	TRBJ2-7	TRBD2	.	TGTGCCAGCAGTTTAGTGCCGGGGGGGTCCTACGAGCAGTACTTC	CASSLVPGGSYEQYF
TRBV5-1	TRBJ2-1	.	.	TGCGCCAGCAGCTTGGTCGGGAGTCCCTCCTACAATGAGCAGTTCTTC	CASSLVGSPSYNEQFF
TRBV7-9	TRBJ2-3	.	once	TGTGCCAGCAGCCTGATGACAGATACGCAGTATTTT	CASSLMTDTQYF
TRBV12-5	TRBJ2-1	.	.	TGTGCTAGTGGTTTAGGGCTACCGAGGGCGCAGTTCTTC	CASGLGLPRAQFF
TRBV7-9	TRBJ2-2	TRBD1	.	TGTGCCAGCCTTGAACCCGGGACAGTGACCACCGGGGAGCTGTTTTTT	CASLEPGTVTTGELFF
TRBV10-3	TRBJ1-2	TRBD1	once	TGTGCCATCCTTTCGGGCGGGACAGCTAACTATGGCTACACCTTC	CAILSGGTANYGYTF
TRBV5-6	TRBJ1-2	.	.	TGTGCCAGCAGCTTGTTGGGGGCGCGGGATGGCTACACCTTC	CASSLLGARDGYTF
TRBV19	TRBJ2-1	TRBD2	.	TGTGCCAGTAGTATAACTCTGGCGGGAGGGCCGGGCAATGAGCAGTTCTTC	CASSITLAGGPGNEQFF
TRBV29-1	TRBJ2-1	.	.	TGCAGCGTTGACGGGGGTAACAATGAGCAGTTCTTC	CSVDGGNNEQFF
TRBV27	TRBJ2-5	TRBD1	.	TGTGCCAGCAGCGGGACAGTGAAAGAGACCCAGTACTTC	CASSGTVKETQYF
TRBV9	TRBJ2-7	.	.	TGTGCCAGCAGCGTAGGGGACGGCCCCTACGAGCAGTACTTC	CASSVGDGPYEQYF
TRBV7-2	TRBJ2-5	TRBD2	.	TGTGCCAGCAGCTCACCGAGGAAGCGGGAGGGAGGAGAGACCCAGTACTTC	CASSSPRKREGGETQYF
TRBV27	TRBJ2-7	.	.	TGTGCCACCGGGCCCCTGCTTAACGAGCAGTACTTC	CATGPLLNEQYF
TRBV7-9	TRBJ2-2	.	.	TGTGCCAGCAGCGACGAGGTAACCGGGGAGCTGTTTTTT	CASSDEVTGELFF
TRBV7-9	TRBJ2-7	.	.	TGTGCCAGCAGCTTAATAGGCGGACCTACCCTGAGCTCCTACGAGCAGTACTTC	CASSLIGGPTLSSYEQYF
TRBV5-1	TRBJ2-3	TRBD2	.	TGCGCCAGCAGCTTGGCCAACCTAGCGGGGAACACAGATACGCAGTATTTT	CASSLANLAGNTDTQYF
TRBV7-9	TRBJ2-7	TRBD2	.	TGTGCCAGCAGCTTACTGACTAGCGGACGTATGCCTCCGGACGAGCAGTACTTC	CASSLLTSGRMPPDEQYF
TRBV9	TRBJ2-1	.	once	TGTGCCAGCAGCCCCCAAGACCGTATACACAATGAGCAGTTCTTC	CASSPQDRIHNEQFF
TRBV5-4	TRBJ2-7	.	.	TGTGCCAGCAGCATGGGACAAATCGAGCAGTACTTC	CASSMGQIEQYF
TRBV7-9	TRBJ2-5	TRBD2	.	TGTGCCAGCAGCTTAGAAGGTGGCAGGGAGGGAGAGACCCAGTACTTC	CASSLEGGREGETQYF
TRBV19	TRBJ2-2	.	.	TGTGCCAGTAGCCAGCATTGGGCCGGGGAGCTGTTTTTT	CASSQHWAGELFF
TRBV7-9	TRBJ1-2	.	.	TGTGCCAGCAGCTTGGGGGGTAGCTATGGCTACACCTTC	CASSLGGSYGYTF
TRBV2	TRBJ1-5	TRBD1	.	TGTGCCAGCAGTGAAGTGAGGACAGGGAACAATCAGCCCCAGCATTTT	CASSEVRTGNNQPQHF
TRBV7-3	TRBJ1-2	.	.	TGTGCCAGCAGCTTAGAAGGCTGGAGTGGCTACACCTTC	CASSLEGWSGYTF
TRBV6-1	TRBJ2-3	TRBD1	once	TGTGCCAGCAGCCCAGGGACAGCTCCAGATACGCAGTATTTT	CASSPGTAPDTQYF
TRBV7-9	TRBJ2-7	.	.	TGTGCCAGCAGCTTAGCGGCCACCCTCGAGCAGTACTTC	CASSLAATLEQYF
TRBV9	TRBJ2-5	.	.	TGTGCCAGCGCTGTGGGGCTGCGAGAGACCCAGTACTTC	CASAVGLRETQYF
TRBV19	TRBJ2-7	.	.	TGTGCCAGTAGAGGCGAATCCTACGAGCAGTACTTC	CASRGESYEQYF
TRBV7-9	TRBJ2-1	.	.	TGTGCCAGCAGCTTTGGACAGGGAGGGAATGAGCAGTTCTTC	CASSFGQGGNEQFF
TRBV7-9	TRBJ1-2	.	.	TGTGCCAGCAGCTTAGCCAAGAACTATGGCTACACCTTC	CASSLAKNYGYTF
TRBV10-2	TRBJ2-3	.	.	TGCGCCAGCAGGTTCGGGCGGGGAGATACGCAGTATTTT	CASRFGRGDTQYF
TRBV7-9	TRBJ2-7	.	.	TGTGCCAGCAGCCACTATATCGGTAGCTCCTACGAGCAGTACTTC	CASSHYIGSSYEQYF
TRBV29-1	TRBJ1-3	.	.	TGCAGCGTACAGGGTACGAACACCATATATTTT	CSVQGTNTIYF
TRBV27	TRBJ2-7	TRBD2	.	TGTGCCAGCAGCGGGCCTAGCGGGGCCTACGAGCAGTACTTC	CASSGPSGAYEQYF
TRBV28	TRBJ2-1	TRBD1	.	TGTGCCAGCAGTCCCGGGACAGGAGGATACAATGAGCAGTTCTTC	CASSPGTGGYNEQFF
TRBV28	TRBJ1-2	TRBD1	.	TGTGCCAGCAGTTCCGCCGGTCGGGACAGGGAGACCTATGGCTACACCTTC	CASSSAGRDRETYGYTF
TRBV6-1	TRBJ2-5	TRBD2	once	TGTGCCAGCAGTGCCCCGGTTAGCGGGAAATTTCAAGAGACCCAGTACTTC	CASSAPVSGKFQETQYF